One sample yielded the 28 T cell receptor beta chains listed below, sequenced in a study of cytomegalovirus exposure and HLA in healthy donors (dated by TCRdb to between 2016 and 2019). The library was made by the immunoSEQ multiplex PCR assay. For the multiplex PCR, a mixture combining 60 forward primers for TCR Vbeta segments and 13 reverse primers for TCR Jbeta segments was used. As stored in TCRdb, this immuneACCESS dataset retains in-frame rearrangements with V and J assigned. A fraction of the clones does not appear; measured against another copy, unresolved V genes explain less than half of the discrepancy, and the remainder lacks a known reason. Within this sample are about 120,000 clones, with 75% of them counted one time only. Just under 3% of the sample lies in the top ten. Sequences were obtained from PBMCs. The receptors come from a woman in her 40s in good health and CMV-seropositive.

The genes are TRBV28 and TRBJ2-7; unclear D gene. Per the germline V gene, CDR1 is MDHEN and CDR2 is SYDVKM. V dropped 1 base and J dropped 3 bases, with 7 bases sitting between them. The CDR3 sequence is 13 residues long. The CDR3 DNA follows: TGTGCCAGCAGTTTATCCGTAATCTACGAGCAGTACTTC. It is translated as CASSLSVIYEQYF.

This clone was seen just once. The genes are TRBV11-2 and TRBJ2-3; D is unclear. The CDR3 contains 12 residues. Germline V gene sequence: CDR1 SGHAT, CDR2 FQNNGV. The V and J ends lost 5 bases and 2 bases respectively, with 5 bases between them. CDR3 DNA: TGTGCCAGCAGCCCCAACACAGATACGCAGTATTTT. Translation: CASSPNTDTQYF.

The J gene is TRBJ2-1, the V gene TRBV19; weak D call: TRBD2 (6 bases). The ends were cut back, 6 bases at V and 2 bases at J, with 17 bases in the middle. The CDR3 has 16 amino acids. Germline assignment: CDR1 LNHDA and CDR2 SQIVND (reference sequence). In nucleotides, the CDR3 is TGTGCCAGTAGCTCGACACCCAGGAGGGCCTACAATGAGCAGTTCTTC. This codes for CASSSTPRRAYNEQFF.

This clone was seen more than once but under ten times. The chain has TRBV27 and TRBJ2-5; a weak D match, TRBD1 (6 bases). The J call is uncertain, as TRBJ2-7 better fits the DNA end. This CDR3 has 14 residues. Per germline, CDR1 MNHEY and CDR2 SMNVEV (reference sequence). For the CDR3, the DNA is TGTGCCAGCAGTTTTAGCGCACAGGGATCCGAGCAGTACTTC. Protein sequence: CASSFSAQGSEQYF.

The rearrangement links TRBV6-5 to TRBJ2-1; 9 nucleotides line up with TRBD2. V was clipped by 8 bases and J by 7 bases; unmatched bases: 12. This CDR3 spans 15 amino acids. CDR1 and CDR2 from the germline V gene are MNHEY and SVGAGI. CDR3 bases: TGTGCCAGCCGAGCAGGGCGGGGGGGCAGGAATGAGCAGTTCTTC. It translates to CASRAGRGGRNEQFF.

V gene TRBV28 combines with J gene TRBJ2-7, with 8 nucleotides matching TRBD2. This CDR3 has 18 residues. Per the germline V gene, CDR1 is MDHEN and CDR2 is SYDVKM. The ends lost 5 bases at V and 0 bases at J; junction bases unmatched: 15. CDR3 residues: CASSVGVFTSGPSYEQYF. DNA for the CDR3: TGTGCCAGCAGTGTGGGGGTTTTTACTAGCGGACCCTCCTACGAGCAGTACTTC.

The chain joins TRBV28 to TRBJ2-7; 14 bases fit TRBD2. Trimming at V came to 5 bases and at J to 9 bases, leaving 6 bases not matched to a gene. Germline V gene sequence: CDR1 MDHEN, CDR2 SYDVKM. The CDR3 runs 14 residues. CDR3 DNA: TGTGCCAGCAGTCGGACTAGCGGGGGGCATGGGCAGTACTTC. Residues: CASSRTSGGHGQYF.

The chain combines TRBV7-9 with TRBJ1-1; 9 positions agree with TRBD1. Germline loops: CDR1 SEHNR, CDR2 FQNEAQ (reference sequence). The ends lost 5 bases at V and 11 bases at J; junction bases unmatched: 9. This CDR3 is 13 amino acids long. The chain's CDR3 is CASSGPGQGRAFF. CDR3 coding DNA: TGTGCCAGCAGCGGACCGGGACAGGGAAGGGCTTTCTTT.

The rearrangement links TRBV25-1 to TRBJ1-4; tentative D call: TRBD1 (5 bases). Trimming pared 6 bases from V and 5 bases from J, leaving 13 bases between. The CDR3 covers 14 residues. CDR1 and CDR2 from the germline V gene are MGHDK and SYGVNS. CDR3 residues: CASRDDSYNEKLFF. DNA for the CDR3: TGTGCCAGCAGAGATGACAGTTACAATGAAAAACTGTTTTTT.

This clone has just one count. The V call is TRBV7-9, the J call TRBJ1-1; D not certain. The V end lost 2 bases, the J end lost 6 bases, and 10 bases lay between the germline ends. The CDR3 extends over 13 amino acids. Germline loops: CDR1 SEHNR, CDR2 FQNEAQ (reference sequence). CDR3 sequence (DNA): TGTGCCAGCAGCTTATTTGTATCTCCTGAAGCTTTCTTT. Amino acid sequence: CASSLFVSPEAFF.

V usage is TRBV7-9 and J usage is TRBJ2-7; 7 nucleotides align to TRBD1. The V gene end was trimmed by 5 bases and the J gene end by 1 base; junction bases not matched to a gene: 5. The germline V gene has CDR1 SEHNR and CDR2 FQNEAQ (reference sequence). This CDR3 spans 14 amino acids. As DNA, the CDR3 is TGTGCCAGCAGCCCACAGGACAGGTCCTACGAGCAGTACTTC. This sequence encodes CASSPQDRSYEQYF.

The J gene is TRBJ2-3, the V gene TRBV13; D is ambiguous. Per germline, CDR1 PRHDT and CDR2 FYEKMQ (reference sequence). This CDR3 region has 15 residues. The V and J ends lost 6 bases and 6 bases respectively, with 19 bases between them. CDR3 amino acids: CASSFGFTKADTQYF. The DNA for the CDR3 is TGTGCCAGCAGTTTCGGATTCACGAAAGCGGATACGCAGTATTTT.

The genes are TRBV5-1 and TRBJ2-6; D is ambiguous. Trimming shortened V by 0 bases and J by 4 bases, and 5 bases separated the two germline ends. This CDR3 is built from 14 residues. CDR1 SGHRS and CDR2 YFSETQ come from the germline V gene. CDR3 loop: CASSLVPGANVLTF. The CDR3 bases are TGCGCCAGCAGCTTGGTCCCGGGGGCCAACGTCCTGACTTTC.

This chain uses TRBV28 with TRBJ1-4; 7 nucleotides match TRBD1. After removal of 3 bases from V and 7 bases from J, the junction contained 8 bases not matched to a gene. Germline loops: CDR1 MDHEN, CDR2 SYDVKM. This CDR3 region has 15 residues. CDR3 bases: TGTGCCAGCAGTTTGGGACAGATCAAGGGTGAAAAACTGTTTTTT. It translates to CASSLGQIKGEKLFF.

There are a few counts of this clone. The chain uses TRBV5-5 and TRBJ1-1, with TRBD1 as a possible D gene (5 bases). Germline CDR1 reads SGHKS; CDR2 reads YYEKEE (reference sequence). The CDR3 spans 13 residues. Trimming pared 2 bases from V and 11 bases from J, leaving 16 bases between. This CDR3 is CASSFTGASIAFF. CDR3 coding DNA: TGTGCCAGCAGCTTTACTGGGGCCAGTATCGCTTTCTTT. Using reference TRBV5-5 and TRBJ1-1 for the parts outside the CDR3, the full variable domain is DAGVTQSPTHLIKTRGQQVTLRCSPISGHKSVSWYQQVLGQGPQFIFQYYEKEERGRGNFPDRFSARQFPNYSSELNVNALLLGDSALYLCASSFTGASIAFFGQGTRLTVV.

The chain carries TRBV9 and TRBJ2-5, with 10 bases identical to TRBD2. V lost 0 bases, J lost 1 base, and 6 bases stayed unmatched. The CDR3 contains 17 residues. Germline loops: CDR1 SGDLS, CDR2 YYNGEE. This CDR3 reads CASSVAHSGGSQETQYF. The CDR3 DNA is TGTGCCAGCAGCGTAGCCCATAGCGGGGGGAGCCAAGAGACCCAGTACTTC.

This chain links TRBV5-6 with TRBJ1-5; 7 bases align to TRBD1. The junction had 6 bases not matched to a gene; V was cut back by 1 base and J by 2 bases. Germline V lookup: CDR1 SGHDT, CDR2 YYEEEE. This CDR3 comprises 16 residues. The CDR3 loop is CASSLLRRGGNQPQHF. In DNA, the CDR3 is TGTGCCAGCAGCTTGTTGCGCAGGGGGGGCAATCAGCCCCAGCATTTT.

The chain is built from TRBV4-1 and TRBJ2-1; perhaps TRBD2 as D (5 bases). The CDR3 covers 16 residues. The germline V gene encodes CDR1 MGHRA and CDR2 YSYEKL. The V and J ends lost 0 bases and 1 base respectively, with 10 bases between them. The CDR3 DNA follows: TGCGCCAGCAGCCAAGAGGGCGGCGGGTCCTACAATGAGCAGTTCTTC. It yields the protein CASSQEGGGSYNEQFF.

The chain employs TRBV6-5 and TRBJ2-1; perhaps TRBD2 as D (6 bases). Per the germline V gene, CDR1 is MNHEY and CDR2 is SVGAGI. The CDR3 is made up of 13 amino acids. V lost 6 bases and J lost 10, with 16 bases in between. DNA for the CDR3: TGTGCCAGCAGGTCGGACCCCGCGGGGGAGCAGTTCTTC. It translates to CASRSDPAGEQFF.

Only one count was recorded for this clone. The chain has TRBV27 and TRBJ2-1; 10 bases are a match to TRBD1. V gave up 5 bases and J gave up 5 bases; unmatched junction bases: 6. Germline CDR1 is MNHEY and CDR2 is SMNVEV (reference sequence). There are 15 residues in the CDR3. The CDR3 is CASSPTGGDNNEQFF. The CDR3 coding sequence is TGTGCCAGCAGTCCGACAGGGGGCGACAACAATGAGCAGTTCTTC.

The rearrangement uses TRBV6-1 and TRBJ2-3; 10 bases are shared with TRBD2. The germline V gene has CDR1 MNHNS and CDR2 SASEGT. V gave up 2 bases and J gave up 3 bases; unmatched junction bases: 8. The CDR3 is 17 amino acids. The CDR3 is CASSELPGLAVTDTQYF. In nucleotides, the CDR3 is TGTGCCAGCAGTGAACTCCCTGGACTAGCGGTAACAGATACGCAGTATTTT.

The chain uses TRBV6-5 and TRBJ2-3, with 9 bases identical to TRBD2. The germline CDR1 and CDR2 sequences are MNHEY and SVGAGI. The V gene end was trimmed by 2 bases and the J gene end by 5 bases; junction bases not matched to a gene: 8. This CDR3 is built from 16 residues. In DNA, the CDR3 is TGTGCCAGCAGTTACGGGGGCGGGGGGGCTGGAGATACGCAGTATTTT. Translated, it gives CASSYGGGGAGDTQYF.

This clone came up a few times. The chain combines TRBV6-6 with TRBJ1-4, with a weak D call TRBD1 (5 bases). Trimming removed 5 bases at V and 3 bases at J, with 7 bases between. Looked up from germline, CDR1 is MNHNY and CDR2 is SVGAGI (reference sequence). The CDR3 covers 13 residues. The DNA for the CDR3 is TGTGCCAGCAGTCGACAGCCTAATGAAAAACTGTTTTTT. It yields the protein CASSRQPNEKLFF.

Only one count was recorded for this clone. The CDR3 reads CASSYGSSSGANVLTF. In DNA, the CDR3 is TGTGCCAGCAGCTACGGGAGTTCCTCTGGGGCCAACGTCCTGACTTTC. The chain uses TRBV5-4 and TRBJ2-6; TRBD2 might be the D (6 bases). The CDR3 sequence is 16 residues long. Trimming stripped 3 bases from V and 0 bases from J, with 10 bases between. Germline V CDR1 and CDR2: SGHNT, YYREEE (reference sequence).

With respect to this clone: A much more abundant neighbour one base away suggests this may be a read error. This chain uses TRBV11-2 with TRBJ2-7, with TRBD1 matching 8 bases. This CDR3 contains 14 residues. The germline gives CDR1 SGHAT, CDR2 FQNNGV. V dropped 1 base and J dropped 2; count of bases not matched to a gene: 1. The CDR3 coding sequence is TGTGCCAGCAGCTTAGGGACAGGGACCTACGAGCAGTACTTC. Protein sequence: CASSLGTGTYEQYF.

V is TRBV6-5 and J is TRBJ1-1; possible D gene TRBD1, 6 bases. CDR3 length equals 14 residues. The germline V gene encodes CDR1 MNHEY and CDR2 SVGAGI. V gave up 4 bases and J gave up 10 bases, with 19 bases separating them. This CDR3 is CASSSGAALDLAFF. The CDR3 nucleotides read TGTGCCAGCAGTTCAGGGGCGGCCCTTGATTTAGCTTTCTTT.

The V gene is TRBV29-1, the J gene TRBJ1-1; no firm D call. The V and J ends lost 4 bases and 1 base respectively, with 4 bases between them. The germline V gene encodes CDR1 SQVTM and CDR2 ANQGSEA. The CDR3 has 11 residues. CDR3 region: CSVGPNTEAFF. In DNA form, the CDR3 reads TGCAGCGTTGGGCCGAACACTGAAGCTTTCTTT. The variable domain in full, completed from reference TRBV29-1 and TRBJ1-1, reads SAVISQKPSRDICQRGTSLTIQCQVDSQVTMMFWYRQQPGQSLTLIATANQGSEATYESGFVIDKFPISRPNLTFSTLTVSNMSPEDSSIYLCSVGPNTEAFFGQGTRLTVV.

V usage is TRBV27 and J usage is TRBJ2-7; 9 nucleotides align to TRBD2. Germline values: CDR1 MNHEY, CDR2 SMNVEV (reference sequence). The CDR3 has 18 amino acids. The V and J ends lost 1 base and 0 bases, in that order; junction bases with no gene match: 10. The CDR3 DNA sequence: TGTGCCAGCAGTTTATTAGCGGGGGACCTCGTGAACTCCTACGAGCAGTACTTC. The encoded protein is CASSLLAGDLVNSYEQYF.